A single sample gave rise to the 9 T cell receptor beta chains below, sequenced in a study of CD8 T cells in cerebrospinal fluid in Alzheimer's disease. No DNA is given; TCRdb re-called the 10x single-cell sequencing reads and lists each CDR3 protein once. In total, the table holds more than 1,500 distinct CDR3 sequences. The source material was cerebrospinal fluid. These receptors were collected from a human donor with mild cognitive impairment.

This clonotype ranks as medium-sized (0.01 to 0.1%) in terms of frequency. The CDR3 here is CASSDRSGGQPQHF. This chain links TRBV2 with TRBJ1-5. The CDR3 sequence is 14 residues long. Looked up from germline, CDR1 is SNHLY and CDR2 is FYNNEI.

By frequency, this clonotype is large. This chain uses TRBV11-2 with TRBJ2-2. The CDR3 consists of 13 residues. Germline CDR1 and CDR2: SGHAT and FQNNGV. This CDR3 reads CASRPGSTGELFF.

This clonotype is labeled medium-sized based on frequency. V and J are TRBV18 and TRBJ2-7; checking the TCRdb D call of TRBD2 is not possible without DNA. CDR3 size: 14 residues. Per the germline V gene, CDR1 is KGHSH and CDR2 is LQKENI. The CDR3 spells CASSLGTSSYEQYF.

This sequence joins TRBV28 and TRBJ2-1; TCRdb's assignment of TRBD2 cannot be checked, as there is no DNA. The CDR3 totals 15 residues. Germline assignment: CDR1 MDHEN and CDR2 SYDVKM. The CDR3 is CASSFAGGPNNEQFF. The variable domain in full, completed from reference TRBV28 and TRBJ2-1, reads DVKVTQSSRYLVKRTGEKVFLECVQDMDHENMFWYRQDPGLGLRLIYFSYDVKMKEKGDIPEGYSVSREKKERFSLILESASTNQTSMYLCASSFAGGPNNEQFFGPGTRLTVL.

Considering frequency, this clonotype is large. The chain has TRBV2 and TRBJ2-7; without DNA, the TCRdb call of TRBD1 cannot be checked. Germline values: CDR1 SNHLY, CDR2 FYNNEI. The CDR3 spans 14 residues. The CDR3 loop is CASSPHQGTYEQYF.

This clonotype ranks as medium-sized in terms of frequency. This chain connects TRBV6-2 or TRBV6-3 to TRBJ2-7. In germline, CDR1 is MNHEY, CDR2 SVGEGT. The CDR3 length is 16 residues. The CDR3 sequence: CASSYSTGRSGYEQYF.

This clonotype shows up as medium-sized by frequency. V is TRBV14 and J is TRBJ2-1. The CDR3 runs to 14 residues. Germline loops: CDR1 SGHDN, CDR2 FVKESK. The chain's CDR3 is CASSQRSPLNEQFF.

This clonotype is called medium-sized based on its frequency. The chain uses TRBV9 and TRBJ1-4; TCRdb calls TRBD1, which cannot be checked without DNA. The CDR3 is 14 amino acids. Per germline, CDR1 SGDLS and CDR2 YYNGEE. The CDR3 reads CASSSGWRDEKLFF.

The J gene is TRBJ1-1, the V gene TRBV18. The CDR3 loop spans 15 amino acids. Germline V gene lookup returns CDR1 KGHSH and CDR2 LQKENI. The chain's CDR3 is CASSPSEGSGTEAFF.